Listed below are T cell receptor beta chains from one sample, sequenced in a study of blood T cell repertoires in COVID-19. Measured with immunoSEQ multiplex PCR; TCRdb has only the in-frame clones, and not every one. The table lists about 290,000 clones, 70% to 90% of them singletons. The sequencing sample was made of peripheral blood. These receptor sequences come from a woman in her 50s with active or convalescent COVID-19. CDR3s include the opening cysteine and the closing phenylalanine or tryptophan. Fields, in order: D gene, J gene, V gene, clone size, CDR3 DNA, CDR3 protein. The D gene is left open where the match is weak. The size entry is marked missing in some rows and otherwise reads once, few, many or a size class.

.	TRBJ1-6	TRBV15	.	TGTGCCACCAGCGGTCTGGGGGGAACACCTAATTCACCCCTCCACTTT	CATSGLGGTPNSPLHF
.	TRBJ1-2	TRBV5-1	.	TGCGCCAGCAGCAGTACATTTAACTATGGCTACACCTTC	CASSSTFNYGYTF
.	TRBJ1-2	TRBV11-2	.	TGTGCCAGCAGCTTAGGGGGGGAGAACTATGGCTACACCTTC	CASSLGGENYGYTF
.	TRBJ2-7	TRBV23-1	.	TGCGCCACCACAGACAATCTCCCATCCTACGAGCAGTACTTC	CATTDNLPSYEQYF
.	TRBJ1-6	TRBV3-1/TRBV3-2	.	TGTGCCAGCAGCCAAGGCGGGACGGATAATTCACCCCTCCACTTT	CASSQGGTDNSPLHF
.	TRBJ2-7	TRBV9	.	TGTGCCAGCAGCCCCCCGGCAGGAGGCCACGAGCAGTACTTC	CASSPPAGGHEQYF
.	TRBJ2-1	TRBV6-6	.	TGTGCCAGCAGCTCGAACCGGGGGAATGAGCAGTTCTTC	CASSSNRGNEQFF
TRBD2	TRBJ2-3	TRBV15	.	TGTGCCACCAGCAGAGATCTCACAAGCGGGGCGGTCGATACGCAGTATTTT	CATSRDLTSGAVDTQYF
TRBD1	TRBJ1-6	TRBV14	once	TGTGCCAGCAGCCGGGACAGGGGGCCCCTCTATAATTCACCCCTCCACTTT	CASSRDRGPLYNSPLHF
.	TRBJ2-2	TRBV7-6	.	TGTGCCAGCAGCCGGGTCGGAGACGGGGAGCTGTTTTTT	CASSRVGDGELFF
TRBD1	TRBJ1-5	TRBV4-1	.	TGCGCCAGCAGCCAAACCAGTGGACAGGGAAGTTCGGGGGCCCAGCATTTT	CASSQTSGQGSSGAQHF
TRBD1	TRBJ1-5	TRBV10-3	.	TGTGCCACCCGACAGGGGGATGGCAATCAGCCCCAGCATTTT	CATRQGDGNQPQHF
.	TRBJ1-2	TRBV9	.	TGTGCCAGCAGCGTAGGATCGAGCCAGGCTTATGGCTACACCTTC	CASSVGSSQAYGYTF
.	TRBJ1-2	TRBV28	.	TGTGCCAGCAGCCCCCCCCAGGTACACTATGGCTACACCTTC	CASSPPQVHYGYTF
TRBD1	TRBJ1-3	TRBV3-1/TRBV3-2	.	TGTGCCAGCAGCCTCGGACAGGGCTCTGGAAACACCATATATTTT	CASSLGQGSGNTIYF
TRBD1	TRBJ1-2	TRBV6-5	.	TGTGCCAGCAGTCCGGGGGACAGGGGACCTATGGGCTACACCTTC	CASSPGDRGPMGYTF